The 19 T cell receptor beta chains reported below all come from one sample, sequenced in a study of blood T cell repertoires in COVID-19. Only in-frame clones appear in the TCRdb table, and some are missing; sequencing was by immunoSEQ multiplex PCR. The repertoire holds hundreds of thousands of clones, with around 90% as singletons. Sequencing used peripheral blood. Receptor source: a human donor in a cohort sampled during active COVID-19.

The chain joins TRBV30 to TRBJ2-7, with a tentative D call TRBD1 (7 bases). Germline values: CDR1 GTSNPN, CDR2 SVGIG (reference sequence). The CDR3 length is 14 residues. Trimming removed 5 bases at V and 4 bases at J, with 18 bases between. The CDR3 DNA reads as TGTGCCTGGGGTGGCGGGACAGAGGCTTACGAGCAGTACTTC. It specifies CAWGGGTEAYEQYF.

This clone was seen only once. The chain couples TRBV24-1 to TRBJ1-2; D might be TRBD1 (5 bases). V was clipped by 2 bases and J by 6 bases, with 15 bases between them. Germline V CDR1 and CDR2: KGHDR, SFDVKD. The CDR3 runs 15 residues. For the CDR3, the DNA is TGTGCCACCAGTGATTCCCAGAGCAGGGCAAATGGCTACACCTTC. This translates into CATSDSQSRANGYTF.

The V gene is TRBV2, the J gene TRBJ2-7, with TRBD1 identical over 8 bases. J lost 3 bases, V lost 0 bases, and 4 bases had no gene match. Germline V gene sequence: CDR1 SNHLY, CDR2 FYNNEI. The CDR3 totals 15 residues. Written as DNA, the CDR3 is TGTGCCAGCAGTGAAGCCGGGACAGGTTACTACGAGCAGTACTTC. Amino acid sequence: CASSEAGTGYYEQYF.

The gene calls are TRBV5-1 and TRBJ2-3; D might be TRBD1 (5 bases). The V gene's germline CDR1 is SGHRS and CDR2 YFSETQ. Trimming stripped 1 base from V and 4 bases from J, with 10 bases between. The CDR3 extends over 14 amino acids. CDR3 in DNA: TGCGCCAGCAGCTTGCTCAGGGTAGCAGATACGCAGTATTTT. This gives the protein CASSLLRVADTQYF.

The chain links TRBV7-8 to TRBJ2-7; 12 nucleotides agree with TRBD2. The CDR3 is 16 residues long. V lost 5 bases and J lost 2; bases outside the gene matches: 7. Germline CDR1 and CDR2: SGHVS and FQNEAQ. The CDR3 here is CASSTVRTSGTYEQYF. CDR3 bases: TGTGCCAGCAGCACAGTGAGGACTAGCGGGACCTACGAGCAGTACTTC.

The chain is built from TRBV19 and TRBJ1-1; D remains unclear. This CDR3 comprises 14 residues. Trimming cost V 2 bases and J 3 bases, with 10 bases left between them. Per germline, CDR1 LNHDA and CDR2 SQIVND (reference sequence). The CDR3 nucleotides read TGTGCCAGTAGTATAACATGGCAGGACACTGAAGCTTTCTTT. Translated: CASSITWQDTEAFF.

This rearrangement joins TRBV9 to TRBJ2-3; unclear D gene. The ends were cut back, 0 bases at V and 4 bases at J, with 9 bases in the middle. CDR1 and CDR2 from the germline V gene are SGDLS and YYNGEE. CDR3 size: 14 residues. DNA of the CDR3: TGTGCCAGCAGCGTAGGAGTCGGAGCAGATACGCAGTATTTT. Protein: CASSVGVGADTQYF.

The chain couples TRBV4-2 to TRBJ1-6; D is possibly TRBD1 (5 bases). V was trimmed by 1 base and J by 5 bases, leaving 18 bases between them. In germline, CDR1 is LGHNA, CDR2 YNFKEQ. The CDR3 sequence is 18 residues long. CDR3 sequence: CASSQGGWAAADNSPLHF. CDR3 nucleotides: TGTGCCAGCAGCCAAGGGGGCTGGGCGGCTGCTGATAATTCACCCCTCCACTTT.

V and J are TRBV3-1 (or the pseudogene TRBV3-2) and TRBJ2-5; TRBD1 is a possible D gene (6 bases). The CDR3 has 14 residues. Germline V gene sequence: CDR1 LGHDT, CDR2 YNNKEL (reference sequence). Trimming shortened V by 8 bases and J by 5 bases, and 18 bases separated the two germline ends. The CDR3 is CASRRTDAGETQYF. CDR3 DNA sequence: TGTGCCAGCCGAAGGACAGACGCCGGGGAGACCCAGTACTTC.

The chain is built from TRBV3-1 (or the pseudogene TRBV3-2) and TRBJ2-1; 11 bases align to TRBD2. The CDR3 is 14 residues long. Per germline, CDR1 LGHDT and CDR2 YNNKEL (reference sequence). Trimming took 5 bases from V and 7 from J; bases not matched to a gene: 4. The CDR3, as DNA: TGTGCCAGCAGCGGGACTAGCGGAACAAATGAGCAGTTCTTC. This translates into CASSGTSGTNEQFF.

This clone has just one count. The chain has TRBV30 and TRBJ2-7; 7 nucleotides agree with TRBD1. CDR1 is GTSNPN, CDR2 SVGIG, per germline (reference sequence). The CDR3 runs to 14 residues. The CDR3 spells CAFSLGTVLYEQYF. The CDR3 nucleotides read TGTGCTTTCTCCCTCGGGACAGTGCTATACGAGCAGTACTTC. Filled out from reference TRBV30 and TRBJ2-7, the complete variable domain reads SQTIHQWPATLVQPVGSPLSLECTVEGTSNPNLYWYRQAAGRGLQLLFYSVGIGQISSEVPQNLSASRPQDRQFILSSKKLLLSDSGFYLCAFSLGTVLYEQYFGPGTRLTVT.

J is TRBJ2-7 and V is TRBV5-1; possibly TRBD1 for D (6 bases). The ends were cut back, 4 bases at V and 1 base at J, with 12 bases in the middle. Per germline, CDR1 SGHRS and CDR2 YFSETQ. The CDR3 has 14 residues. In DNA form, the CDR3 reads TGCGCCAGCAGCCGTCAAACAGGGTCCTACGAGCAGTACTTC. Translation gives CASSRQTGSYEQYF.

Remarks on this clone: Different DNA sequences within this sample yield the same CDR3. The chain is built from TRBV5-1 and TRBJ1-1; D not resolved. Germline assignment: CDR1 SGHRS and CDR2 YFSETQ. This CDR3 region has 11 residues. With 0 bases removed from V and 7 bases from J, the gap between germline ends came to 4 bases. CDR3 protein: CASSLGGEAFF. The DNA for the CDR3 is TGCGCCAGCAGCTTGGGCGGTGAAGCTTTCTTT.

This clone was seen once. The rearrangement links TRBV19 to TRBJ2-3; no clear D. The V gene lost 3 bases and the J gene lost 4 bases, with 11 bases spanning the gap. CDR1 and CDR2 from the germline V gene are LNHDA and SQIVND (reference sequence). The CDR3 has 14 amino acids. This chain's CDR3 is CASSIESRADTQYF. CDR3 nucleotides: TGTGCCAGTAGTATTGAGTCCCGGGCAGATACGCAGTATTTT.

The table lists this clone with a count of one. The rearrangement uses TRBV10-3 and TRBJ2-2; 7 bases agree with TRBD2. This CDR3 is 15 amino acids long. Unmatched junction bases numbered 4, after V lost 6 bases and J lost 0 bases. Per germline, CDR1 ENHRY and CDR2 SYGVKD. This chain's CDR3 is CAISATSTNTGELFF. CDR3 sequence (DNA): TGTGCCATCAGCGCGACTAGCACGAACACCGGGGAGCTGTTTTTT.

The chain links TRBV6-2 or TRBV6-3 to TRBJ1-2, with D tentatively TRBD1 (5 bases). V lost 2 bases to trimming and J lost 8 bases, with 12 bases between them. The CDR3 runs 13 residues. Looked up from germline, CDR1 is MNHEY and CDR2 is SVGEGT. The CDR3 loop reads CASSYDRIGGYTF. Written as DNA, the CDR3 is TGTGCCAGCAGTTACGACAGAATCGGCGGCTACACCTTC.

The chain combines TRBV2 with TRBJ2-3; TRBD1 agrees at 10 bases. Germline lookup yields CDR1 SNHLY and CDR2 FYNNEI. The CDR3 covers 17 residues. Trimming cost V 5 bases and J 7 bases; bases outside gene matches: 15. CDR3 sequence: CASSSGGQGTKENTQYF. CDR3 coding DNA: TGTGCCAGCAGTTCGGGGGGACAGGGGACCAAGGAGAATACGCAGTATTTT. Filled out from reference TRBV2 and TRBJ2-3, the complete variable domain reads EPEVTQTPSHQVTQMGQEVILRCVPISNHLYFYWYRQILGQKVEFLVSFYNNEISEKSEIFDDQFSVERPDGSNFTLKIRSTKLEDSAMYFCASSSGGQGTKENTQYFGPGTRLTVL.

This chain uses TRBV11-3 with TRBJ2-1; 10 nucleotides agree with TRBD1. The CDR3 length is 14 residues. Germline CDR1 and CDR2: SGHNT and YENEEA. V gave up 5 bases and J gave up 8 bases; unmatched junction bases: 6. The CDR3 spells CASSRDRGSDEQFF. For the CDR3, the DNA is TGTGCCAGCAGCCGGGACAGGGGATCGGATGAGCAGTTCTTC.

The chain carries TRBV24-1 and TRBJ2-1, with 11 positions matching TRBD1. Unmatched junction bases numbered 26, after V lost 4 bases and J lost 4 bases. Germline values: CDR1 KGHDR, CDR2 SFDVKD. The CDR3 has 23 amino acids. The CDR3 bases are TGTGCCACCAGTGACCGCGGGACAGGGGGTCGGCCCGTTAGGACTAGCAGATACAATGAGCAGTTCTTC. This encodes CATSDRGTGGRPVRTSRYNEQFF.